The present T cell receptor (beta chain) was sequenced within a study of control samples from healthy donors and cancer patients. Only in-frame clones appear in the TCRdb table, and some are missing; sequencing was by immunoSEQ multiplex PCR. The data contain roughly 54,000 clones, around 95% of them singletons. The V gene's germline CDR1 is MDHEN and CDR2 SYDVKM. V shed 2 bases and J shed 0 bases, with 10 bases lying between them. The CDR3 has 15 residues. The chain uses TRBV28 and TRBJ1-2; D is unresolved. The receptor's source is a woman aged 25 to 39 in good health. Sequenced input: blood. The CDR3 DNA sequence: TGTGCCAGCAGTTTACCCGACACAGCTAACTATGGCTACACCTTC. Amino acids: CASSLPDTANYGYTF.